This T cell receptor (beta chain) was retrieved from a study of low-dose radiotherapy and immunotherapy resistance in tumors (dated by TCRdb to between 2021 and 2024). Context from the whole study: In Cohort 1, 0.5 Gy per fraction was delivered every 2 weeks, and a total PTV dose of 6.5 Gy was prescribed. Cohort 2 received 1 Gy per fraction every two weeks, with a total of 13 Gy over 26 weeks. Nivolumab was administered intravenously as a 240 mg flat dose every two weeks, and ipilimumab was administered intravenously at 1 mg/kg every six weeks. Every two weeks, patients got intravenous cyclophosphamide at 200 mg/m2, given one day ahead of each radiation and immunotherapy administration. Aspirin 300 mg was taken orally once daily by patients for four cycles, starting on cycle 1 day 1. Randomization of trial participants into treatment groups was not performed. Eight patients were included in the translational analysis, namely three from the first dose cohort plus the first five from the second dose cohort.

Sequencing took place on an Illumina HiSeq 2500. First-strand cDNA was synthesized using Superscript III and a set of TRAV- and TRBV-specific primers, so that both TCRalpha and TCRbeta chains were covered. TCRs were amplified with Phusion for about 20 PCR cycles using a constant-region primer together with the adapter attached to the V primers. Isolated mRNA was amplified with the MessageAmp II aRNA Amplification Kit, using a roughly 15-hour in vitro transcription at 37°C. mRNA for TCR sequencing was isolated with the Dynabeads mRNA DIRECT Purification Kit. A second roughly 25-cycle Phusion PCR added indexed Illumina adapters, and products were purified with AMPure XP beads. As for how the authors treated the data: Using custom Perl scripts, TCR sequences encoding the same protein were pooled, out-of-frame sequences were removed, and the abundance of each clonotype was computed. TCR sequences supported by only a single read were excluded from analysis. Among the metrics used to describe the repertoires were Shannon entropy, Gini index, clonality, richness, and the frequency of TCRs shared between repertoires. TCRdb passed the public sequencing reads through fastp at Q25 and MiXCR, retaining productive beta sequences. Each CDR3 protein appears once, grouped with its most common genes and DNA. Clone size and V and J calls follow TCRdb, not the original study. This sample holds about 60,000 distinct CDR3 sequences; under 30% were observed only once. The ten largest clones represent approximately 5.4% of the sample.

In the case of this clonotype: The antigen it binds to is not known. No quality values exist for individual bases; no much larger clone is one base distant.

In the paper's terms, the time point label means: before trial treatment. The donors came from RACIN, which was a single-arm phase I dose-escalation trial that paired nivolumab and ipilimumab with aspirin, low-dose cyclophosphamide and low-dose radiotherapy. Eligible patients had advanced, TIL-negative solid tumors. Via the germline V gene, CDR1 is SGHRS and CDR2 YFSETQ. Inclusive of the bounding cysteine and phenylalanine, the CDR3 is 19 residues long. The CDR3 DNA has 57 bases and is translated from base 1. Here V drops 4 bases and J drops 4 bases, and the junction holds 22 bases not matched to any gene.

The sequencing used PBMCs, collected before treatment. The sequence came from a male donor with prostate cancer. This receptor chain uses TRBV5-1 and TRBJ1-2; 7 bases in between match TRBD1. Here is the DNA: TGCGCCAGCAGCCCGGGGGACAGCTCTGGGGCCTCCACTGCCTATGGCTACACCTTC. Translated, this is CASSPGDSSGASTAYGYTF.